The T cell receptor (beta chain) described here comes from a study of CD8 T cells in ankylosing spondylitis. Quantitative 5'-RACE with molecular barcodes generated TCR beta libraries. TCRdb re-analysed the 5' RACE reads in MiXCR, keeping a single row per CDR3 protein. The profile shows around 440,000 distinct CDR3 sequences, 17% of them singletons. Overall study results and limits: Apparently characteristic of ankylosing spondylitis blood was a TCR beta motif (roughly eight highly homologous variants). A subset of motif variants has previously been described in the synovial fluid and blood of reactive arthritis.

The CDR3 spans 16 residues. Germline-derived CDR1 and CDR2 are LGHNA and YNFKEQ. Concerning this clonotype itself: What it binds is unknown. Relative to the germline gene, one junction end is altered; a read error may explain this.

This clonotype originated in a male donor with ankylosing spondylitis. Sequenced input: blood, either unsorted or a sorted T cell fraction (not recorded which). The chain employs TRBV4-2 and TRBJ2-3; D is possibly TRBD1 (5 bases). In DNA form, the CDR3 reads TGTACCAGCAGCCAAGGGTGGTCCCCAGGGACAGATACGCAGTATTTT. It codes for CTSSQGWSPGTDTQYF.